Listed below are T cell receptor beta chains from one sample, sequenced in a study of T cell changes during pregnancy in multiple sclerosis. The protocol was immunoSEQ multiplex PCR, while the TCRdb copy is restricted to in-frame clones and leaves out a portion. Among about 100,000 clones, roughly nine tenths were seen once, and the ten largest hold 0.7% to 0.9%. Specimen: peripheral blood, collected in the second trimester of pregnancy. The receptors originated from a female donor in good health, enrolled as a control in a pregnancy study. Both conserved end residues are part of each CDR3. The order of the fields is clone size, J gene, V gene, D gene, CDR3 protein, CDR3 DNA. D genes are given only for firm matches. Size values are once, few and many counts, or a class for expanded clones, and some rows have none.

.	TRBJ2-1	TRBV15	TRBD2	CATSGRLAGDGNEQFF	TGTGCCACCAGCGGACGACTAGCGGGAGATGGGAATGAGCAGTTCTTC
.	TRBJ1-5	TRBV27	TRBD1	CASSLFTGDQPQHF	TGTGCCAGCAGTTTATTCACAGGGGATCAGCCCCAGCATTTT
few	TRBJ2-3	TRBV6-6	TRBD2	CASSFLAGHTDTQYF	TGTGCCAGCAGTTTCCTAGCGGGTCACACAGATACGCAGTATTTT
.	TRBJ2-1	TRBV6-1	TRBD1	CASSATGGEEQFF	TGTGCCAGCAGTGCTACAGGGGGCGAAGAGCAGTTCTTC
.	TRBJ1-2	TRBV5-1	TRBD1	CASSLVGSDRGSYYTF	TGCGCCAGCAGCTTGGTGGGGTCGGACAGGGGATCGTACTACACCTTC
once	TRBJ1-6	TRBV2	.	CASCRDYNSPLHF	TGTGCCAGCTGCAGGGACTATAATTCACCCCTCCACTTT
.	TRBJ2-1	TRBV30	TRBD1	CAVYYDRANEQFF	TGTGCCGTGTACTACGACAGGGCAAATGAGCAGTTCTTC
.	TRBJ1-2	TRBV5-1	.	CASRRDYGYTF	TGCGCCAGCAGACGGGACTATGGCTACACCTTC
.	TRBJ1-4	TRBV4-1	TRBD1	CASSQADRGNEKLFF	TGCGCCAGCAGCCAAGCTGACAGGGGGAATGAAAAACTGTTTTTT
.	TRBJ2-5	TRBV19	TRBD2	CASSIGTSGVQETQYF	TGTGCCAGTAGTATCGGGACTAGCGGGGTGCAAGAGACCCAGTACTTC
.	TRBJ2-2	TRBV5-1	TRBD2	CASRPSSGSANTGELFF	TGCGCCAGCAGGCCATCTAGCGGGAGCGCGAACACCGGGGAGCTGTTTTTT
.	TRBJ2-4	TRBV5-1	TRBD1	CASSPGTGTYGAIQYF	TGCGCCAGCAGCCCCGGGACAGGGACCTACGGCGCCATTCAGTACTTC
.	TRBJ2-1	TRBV6-4	.	CASRPDSYNEQFF	TGTGCCAGCAGGCCCGACAGTTACAATGAGCAGTTCTTC
.	TRBJ1-2	TRBV5-4	.	CASSSLGGGRHYGYTF	TGTGCCAGCAGCTCCCTAGGGGGGGGTAGGCACTATGGCTACACCTTC
.	TRBJ1-1	TRBV5-5	.	CASSLGQTMNTEAFF	TGTGCCAGCAGCTTGGGACAGACCATGAACACTGAAGCTTTCTTT
.	TRBJ1-1	TRBV7-2	.	CASSLTAGLNTEAFF	TGTGCCAGCAGCTTAACGGCAGGGCTTAACACTGAAGCTTTCTTT
.	TRBJ2-1	TRBV10-3	TRBD2	CAISISGGPYNEQFF	TGTGCCATCAGCATTAGCGGGGGCCCTTACAATGAGCAGTTCTTC
.	TRBJ2-7	TRBV29-1	TRBD1	CSAQGQAYEQYF	TGCAGCGCCCAAGGACAGGCCTACGAGCAGTACTTC
.	TRBJ1-1	TRBV21-1	.	CASPGQGELNTEAFF	TGTGCCAGCCCTGGACAGGGGGAGTTGAACACTGAAGCTTTCTTT
.	TRBJ1-1	TRBV7-6	.	CASSPSENTEAFF	TGTGCCAGCAGCCCCAGTGAGAACACTGAAGCTTTCTTT
.	TRBJ1-3	TRBV7-9	.	CASSLALGAGNTIYF	TGTGCCAGCAGCTTAGCGCTCGGGGCTGGAAACACCATATATTTT
.	TRBJ2-3	TRBV6-5	TRBD2	CASRALAGGLFTQYF	TGTGCCAGCAGGGCACTAGCGGGAGGACTCTTTACGCAGTATTTT
.	TRBJ1-2	TRBV7-9	.	CASSLNNINYGYTF	TGTGCCAGCAGCTTAAATAACATCAACTATGGCTACACCTTC
.	TRBJ2-2	TRBV7-6	.	CASSSRQTGELFF	TGTGCCAGCAGCTCTAGACAGACCGGGGAGCTGTTTTTT
.	TRBJ2-2	TRBV29-1	.	CSVPDSPNTGELFF	TGCAGCGTTCCTGACAGCCCGAACACCGGGGAGCTGTTTTTT
.	TRBJ2-1	TRBV6-5	TRBD2	CASSRTSERYNEQFF	TGTGCCAGCAGTCGAACTAGCGAACGATACAATGAGCAGTTCTTC